The clone carrying this TCR beta chain has more than one count but fewer than ten. Its matching antigen is unknown. The presence of a unique molecular identifier marked each TCR cDNA molecule. TCRdb passed the 5' RACE reads through MiXCR, listing each CDR3 protein once. The sample includes 90,000 to 95,000 distinct CDR3 sequences, less than 15% seen only once; the top ten take roughly two fifths. The sample is drawn from a study of spatial heterogeneity in lung cancer. As to time point: sample taken at primary tumor resection. Samples were obtained from some 72 donors, all untreated early-stage non-small cell lung cancer patients. Whole RNA was taken from tumor, nontumor lung or frozen PBMC; it was then sequenced unsorted. Notes on the study in general: Whereas they appeared in blood less at follow-up, ubiquitous expanded tumor TCRs appeared there more at resection.

This CDR3 has 13 amino acids. CDR1 is SGHDT, CDR2 YYEEEE, per germline. The V end lost 4 bases, the J end lost 5 bases, and 12 bases lay between the germline ends. Material: PBMCs, obtained at surgery. The V and J genes are TRBV5-6 and TRBJ1-2, with D tentatively TRBD1 (5 bases). This TCR came from a male donor with early-stage non-small cell lung cancer. The CDR3 sequence is CASSPTRGYGYTF. The CDR3 bases are TGTGCCAGCAGCCCCACCCGGGGGTATGGCTACACCTTC.